The 18 T cell receptor beta chains reported below all come from one sample, sequenced in a study of blood T cells in healthy people across ages. Together with a sample-barcoded 5' primer, a J-beta primer mix was included in a second PCR lasting about 7 to 12 cycles. TCRdb re-called the 5' RACE reads with MiXCR, one entry per CDR3 protein. The table has around 780,000 distinct CDR3 sequences, around 24% seen once. These data were also filed under a second study, of T cells of mothers and their children.

Sequenced material: blood. The receptors originated from a boy younger than 18 in good health.

The chain links TRBV6-6 to TRBJ1-2; unclear D gene. The CDR3 has 15 amino acids. V dropped 7 bases and J dropped 1 base, with 16 bases sitting between them. CDR1 and CDR2 from the germline V gene are MNHNY and SVGAGI (reference sequence). The CDR3 region has the DNA TGTGCCAGCACACCTAGGAGGGAAAGTAACTATGGCTACACCTTC. Protein: CASTPRRESNYGYTF.

This clonotype was recorded many times. Relative to the germline gene, one junction end is altered; a read error may explain this. CDR3 loop: CASSLEGGNTEAFF. The CDR3 DNA reads as TGTGCCAGCAGCTTAGAAGGGGGGAACACTGAAGCTTTCTTT. The rearrangement links TRBV5-1 to TRBJ1-1, with TRBD1 as a possible D gene (6 bases). CDR1 and CDR2 from the germline V gene are SGHRS and YFSETQ. CDR3 length equals 14 residues.

This chain connects TRBV5-1 to TRBJ2-7; TRBD2 aligns across 9 bases. V lost 4 bases, J lost 3 bases, and 8 bases stayed unmatched. The CDR3 has 15 residues. CDR1 and CDR2 (germline): SGHRS, YFSETQ. The CDR3 DNA reads as TGCGCCAGCAGCCTCAACGCGGGGGGGTTCTACGAGCAGTACTTC. Its translation: CASSLNAGGFYEQYF.

The sample holds a few counts of this clonotype. The V call is TRBV6-6, the J call TRBJ2-7; TRBD2 matches at 9 bases. Germline V gene sequence: CDR1 MNHNY, CDR2 SVGAGI (reference sequence). The CDR3 loop spans 15 amino acids. V trimming: 2 bases; J trimming: 3 bases; junction bases outside the gene matches: 5. The CDR3 region has the DNA TGTGCCAGCAGTTACGGGCGGGGGGGCCTCTACGAGCAGTACTTC. Amino acid sequence: CASSYGRGGLYEQYF.

The table lists this clonotype with a few counts. V is TRBV5-1 and J is TRBJ2-1; 7 positions agree with TRBD1. CDR3 length equals 16 residues. Germline values: CDR1 SGHRS, CDR2 YFSETQ. Trimming removed 2 bases from V and 3 bases from J; junction bases left unmatched: 8. In DNA, the CDR3 is TGCGCCAGCAGCTTAAAACCGGGACAGCACTACAATGAGCAGTTCTTC. Its protein product is CASSLKPGQHYNEQFF.

A few counts support this clonotype. CDR3 protein: CSTRLAGDLEAQYF. The CDR3 region has the DNA TGCAGTACACGACTAGCGGGGGATCTGGAGGCCCAGTACTTC. The chain links TRBV20-1 to TRBJ2-1, with 12 bases that match TRBD2. The better agreement between TRBJ2-5 and the DNA end casts doubt on the J call. Germline V CDR1 and CDR2: DFQATT, SNEGSKA (reference sequence). The CDR3 extends over 14 amino acids.

This clonotype has a single count. The rearrangement links TRBV19 to TRBJ2-3, with TRBD2 identical over 7 bases. CDR3 length: 15 amino acids. In germline, CDR1 is LNHDA, CDR2 SQIVND (reference sequence). The V segment lost 4 bases and the J segment 4 bases; nucleotides outside the gene matches: 8. The CDR3 here is CASSTLAGVADTQYF. CDR3 bases: TGTGCCAGTAGTACCCTGGCGGGAGTGGCAGATACGCAGTATTTT.

The chain has TRBV12-3 or TRBV12-4 and TRBJ2-1; D remains ambiguous. The CDR3 contains 13 residues. Trimming took off 8 bases at V and 3 bases at J, with 11 bases between the two ends. Written as DNA, the CDR3 is TGTGCCAGCCTACTCACAGACTACAATGAGCAGTTCTTC. Encoded protein: CASLLTDYNEQFF.

The CDR3 nucleotides read TGCGCCAGCAGCCATTGGTCTCCTGGGGGCGGGGAGCTGTTTTTT. Its protein product is CASSHWSPGGGELFF. This chain joins TRBV4-1 and TRBJ2-2; D tentatively fits TRBD1 or TRBD2 (5 bases each). The CDR3 spans 15 residues. CDR1 is MGHRA and CDR2 is YSYEKL in the germline V gene. The V end lost 3 bases, the J end lost 7 bases, and 15 bases lay between the germline ends.

The chain couples TRBV28 to TRBJ2-7; D uncertain. The CDR3 is 14 residues long. Germline V gives CDR1 MDHEN, CDR2 SYDVKM. The V and J ends lost 3 bases and 1 base respectively, with 10 bases between them. CDR3 in amino acids: CASSFSDVSYEQYF. The CDR3 DNA reads as TGTGCCAGCAGTTTTAGTGACGTTTCCTACGAGCAGTACTTC.

The J gene is TRBJ1-2, the V gene TRBV20-1, with D unresolved. Per the germline V gene, CDR1 is DFQATT and CDR2 is SNEGSKA (reference sequence). The CDR3 totals 13 residues. V lost 1 base and J 4 bases, leaving 10 bases between the germline ends. DNA of the CDR3: TGCAGTGCTAGAGTTGAGGACGGCTATGGCTACACCTTC. This codes for CSARVEDGYGYTF.

In this sample, this clonotype turned up a few times. This chain links TRBV6-1 with TRBJ2-2; 8 bases agree with TRBD1. J gave up 5 bases and V 5 bases, and 10 bases lay outside the gene matches. The CDR3 spans 16 residues. Looked up from germline, CDR1 is MNHNS and CDR2 is SASEGT. The CDR3 spells CASSRSSQGGTGELFF. The CDR3 coding sequence is TGTGCCAGCAGTCGCTCTTCACAGGGGGGAACCGGGGAGCTGTTTTTT.

This clonotype was recorded at least ten times. This chain connects TRBV6-6 to TRBJ1-4; 7 positions match TRBD1. The V segment lost 5 bases and the J segment 4 bases; nucleotides outside the gene matches: 4. CDR3 size: 14 residues. Germline V CDR1 and CDR2: MNHNY, SVGAGI (reference sequence). In DNA, the CDR3 is TGTGCCAGCAGTAGCCGGGACAGTAATGAAAAACTGTTTTTT. The encoded protein is CASSSRDSNEKLFF.

Only a few counts were recorded for this clonotype. This sequence joins TRBV2 and TRBJ2-7, with D unclear. The germline V and J ends were trimmed by 10 bases and 3 bases, with 13 bases remaining between them. Germline V gene data show CDR1 as SNHLY and CDR2 as FYNNEI. CDR3 length equals 12 residues. The CDR3 region is CATVLRDYEQYF. For the CDR3, the DNA is TGTGCCACTGTCCTTAGAGACTACGAGCAGTACTTC.

V gene TRBV29-1 combines with J gene TRBJ2-2; either TRBD1 or TRBD2 may fit D (5 bases each). The V and J ends lost 1 base and 4 bases respectively, with 19 bases between them. The CDR3 covers 17 residues. Germline V lookup: CDR1 SQVTM, CDR2 ANQGSEA. As DNA, the CDR3 is TGCAGCGTTGAAGCCAGGAGAGGGGTCCGGGTCACCGGGGAGCTGTTTTTT. Translating it yields CSVEARRGVRVTGELFF.

This clonotype was seen a handful of times. The gene calls are TRBV20-1 and TRBJ1-4; the D gene is possibly TRBD1 (6 bases). Trimming removed 0 bases from V and 4 bases from J, with 15 bases in between. Germline V CDR1 and CDR2: DFQATT, SNEGSKA (reference sequence). The CDR3 consists of 16 residues. This chain's CDR3 is CSARDPLQGNNEKLFF. In nucleotides, the CDR3 is TGCAGTGCTAGAGACCCCTTGCAGGGGAATAATGAAAAACTGTTTTTT.

This clonotype was picked up a small number of times. The V and J genes are TRBV21-1 and TRBJ1-5. TRBV21-1 is a recognized pseudogene. The CDR3 has 16 amino acids. CDR3 protein: CASTTYSNGGNQPQHF. For the CDR3, the DNA is TGTGCCAGCACCACGTACAGCAACGGGGGCAATCAGCCCCAGCATTTT.

V is TRBV29-1 and J is TRBJ2-1; D is possibly TRBD1 (6 bases). Germline V gene lookup returns CDR1 SQVTM and CDR2 ANQGSEA. CDR3 length: 14 amino acids. V lost 6 bases, J lost 7 bases, and 19 bases lay in between. As DNA, the CDR3 is TGCAGCGTAATCCGGGACACGTCAAGGAATGAGCAGTTCTTC. The encoded protein is CSVIRDTSRNEQFF.